The source of this TCR beta chain is a study of PD-L1 blockade in urothelial cancer. The wider study: Patients went on atezolizumab in about 2014, receiving 1,200 mg intravenously every 3 weeks.

CDR3 size: 14 residues. Germline CDR1 and CDR2: MNHNS and SASEGT. Trimming took 8 bases from V and 5 from J, leaving 18 bases between them. Specified time point: pretreatment peripheral blood. In each PCR, synthetic TCR analog templates were spiked in. Profiling relied on immunoSEQ multiplex PCR, and the TCRdb table lists in-frame clones only, not all of them. Seen here are 49,000 or so clones, 79% observed once, and the top ten hold less than 11%. The material was PBMCs, obtained around atezolizumab (anti-PD-L1) treatment. J is TRBJ2-5 and V is TRBV6-1, with D perhaps TRBD1 (5 bases). The TCR comes from a man in his 70s with urothelial cancer. CDR3 DNA: TGTGCCAGCCGACCCCTTGGGGCAGGGGAGACCCAGTACTTC. Translated, it gives CASRPLGAGETQYF.